Sequencing of this T cell receptor (beta chain) was carried out in a study of T cells of healthy individuals. The CDR3 runs 15 residues. From germline, CDR1 is SGHTA and CDR2 FQGNSA. With 5 bases clipped from V and 0 bases from J, the junction kept 7 bases outside the gene matches. In its sample, this clonotype was seen many times. In TCRdb, the 5' RACE reads were re-called with MiXCR into one record per CDR3 protein. The profile shows fewer than 90,000 distinct CDR3 sequences, approximately 4.7% of them singletons. This clonotype was obtained from a female donor in good health. The chain combines TRBV7-2 with TRBJ2-7; TRBD1 matches at 7 bases. The CDR3 sequence: CASSPMTGSSYEQYF. The CDR3 region has the DNA TGTGCCAGCAGCCCCATGACAGGGAGCTCCTACGAGCAGTACTTC.